This TCR beta chain was identified during a study of shared clonotypes between healthy human individuals. Study as a whole: The donors, two women and a few men, were aged 18 to 49. Regarding the study as a whole: Measured sharing among donors was expected to vary with sequencing depth.

Assay execution proceeded at the deep level. Produced via immunoSEQ multiplex PCR; TCRdb's table is partial and in-frame only. The sample consists of approximately 460,000 clones, approximately 80% of them appearing once. Comment on this clone: Its matching antigen is unknown. A far larger clone lies a single base away; this is likely a read error.

Per the germline V gene, CDR1 is SGHDT and CDR2 is YYEEEE. The CDR3 is 14 amino acids. The chain joins TRBV5-6 to TRBJ1-1; D is possibly TRBD1 (5 bases). Sequenced material: PBMCs. The receptor was isolated from a woman in her 40s in good health. Some clones in this sample may be carry-over from other donors' samples. CDR3 in amino acids: CASSPRGAWTETFF. The CDR3 bases are TGTGCCAGCAGCCCTCGAGGGGCTTGGACTGAAACTTTCTTT.